This is a list of T cell receptor beta chains from one sample in a study of blood T cell repertoires in COVID-19. Sequencing was performed with immunoSEQ multiplex PCR; in TCRdb, only in-frame clones are kept and a portion is missing. The sample includes about 82,000 clones, 70% to 90% of them seen just once. The sample consisted of peripheral blood. These receptors were obtained from a man aged 80 or over with active or convalescent COVID-19. CDR3s include the opening cysteine and the closing phenylalanine or tryptophan. A D gene is named only where the DNA matches it firmly. Size is omitted from some rows. Given values are once, few, many or a class for expanded clones.

D	J	size	V	CDR3	DNA
NA	TRBJ2-2	NA	TRBV6-2/TRBV6-3	CASSYSRGELFF	TGTGCCAGCAGTTATAGCCGCGGGGAGCTGTTTTTT
NA	TRBJ1-5	NA	TRBV28	CASSSSEPQHF	TGTGCCAGCAGTTCTAGCGAGCCCCAGCATTTT
NA	TRBJ1-2	NA	TRBV11-2	CASRTGYGYTF	TGTGCCAGCAGAACAGGCTATGGCTACACCTTC
NA	TRBJ1-5	NA	TRBV19	CASSIDLTGNQPQHF	TGTGCCAGTAGTATAGATCTCACAGGCAATCAGCCCCAGCATTTT
TRBD1	TRBJ1-6	NA	TRBV5-1	CASSSDRGNSPLHF	TGCGCCAGCAGCTCGGACAGGGGGAATTCACCCCTCCACTTT
NA	TRBJ1-2	NA	TRBV28	CASVDSTYYGYTF	TGTGCCAGCGTGGACTCCACTTACTATGGCTACACCTTC
NA	TRBJ2-4	NA	TRBV2	CASSVGGGAQNIQYF	TGTGCCAGCAGTGTGGGAGGGGGGGCCCAAAACATTCAGTACTTC
NA	TRBJ1-6	NA	TRBV21-1	CASSKGPGMDYNSPLHF	TGTGCCAGCAGCAAAGGTCCAGGGATGGACTATAATTCACCCCTCCACTTT
NA	TRBJ1-1	NA	TRBV3-1/TRBV3-2	CASSRQQVNTEAFF	TGTGCCAGCAGCCGACAGCAAGTGAACACTGAAGCTTTCTTT
NA	TRBJ1-4	NA	TRBV19	CATRQRGGWHEKLFF	TGTGCCACAAGACAACGGGGGGGATGGCATGAAAAACTGTTTTTT
NA	TRBJ1-1	NA	TRBV27	CASSPIDFMNTEAFF	TGTGCCAGCAGTCCCATTGACTTCATGAACACTGAAGCTTTCTTT
NA	TRBJ2-1	NA	TRBV27	CASNIPGASNEQFF	TGTGCCAGCAACATTCCAGGGGCGAGTAATGAGCAGTTCTTC
NA	TRBJ1-2	once	TRBV12-3/TRBV12-4	CASSFQGTYGYTF	TGTGCCAGCAGTTTCCAGGGGACCTATGGCTACACCTTC
TRBD1	TRBJ1-5	once	TRBV6-5	CASSNRDRGTGPQHF	TGTGCCAGCAGTAACCGGGACAGGGGGACGGGTCCCCAGCATTTT
NA	TRBJ2-2	once	TRBV3-1/TRBV3-2	CASGGSITGELFF	TGTGCCAGCGGGGGGTCAATCACCGGGGAGCTGTTTTTT
NA	TRBJ2-5	NA	TRBV5-1	CASSPGGIYQETQYF	TGCGCCAGCAGCCCCGGGGGTATATACCAAGAGACCCAGTACTTC
TRBD1	TRBJ1-1	NA	TRBV5-1	CASQTGTGIFTNTEAFF	TGCGCCAGTCAGACCGGGACAGGGATTTTTACGAACACTGAAGCTTTCTTT
NA	TRBJ1-4	NA	TRBV19	CASRQNQGQNEKLFF	TGTGCCAGTAGACAAAACCAGGGGCAAAATGAAAAACTGTTTTTT
TRBD1	TRBJ1-4	once	TRBV4-1	CASSPRAGTGDEKLFF	TGCGCCAGCAGCCCCCGAGCCGGGACAGGGGATGAAAAACTGTTTTTT
TRBD1	TRBJ1-2	NA	TRBV19	CASAGTGGDYGYTF	TGTGCCAGTGCTGGGACAGGGGGCGACTATGGCTACACCTTC
NA	TRBJ2-3	NA	TRBV24-1	CATSDLGGADTQYF	TGTGCCACCAGTGATTTGGGGGGCGCAGATACGCAGTATTTT
TRBD1	TRBJ1-2	NA	TRBV15	CATSVRDSRGYGYTF	TGTGCCACCAGCGTCCGGGACAGTCGTGGCTATGGCTACACCTTC
NA	TRBJ1-1	once	TRBV7-2	CASSLVPGNTEAFF	TGTGCCAGCAGCTTAGTTCCGGGGAACACTGAAGCTTTCTTT
NA	TRBJ1-6	once	TRBV3-1/TRBV3-2	CASSRQGRGNSPLHF	TGTGCCAGCAGCCGTCAGGGGCGTGGGAATTCACCCCTCCACTTT
NA	TRBJ1-5	NA	TRBV28	CASSSHQPQHF	TGTGCCAGCAGCAGTCATCAGCCCCAGCATTTT
TRBD1	TRBJ2-5	few	TRBV7-8	CASSFDRAQETQYF	TGTGCCAGCAGCTTCGACAGGGCACAAGAGACCCAGTACTTC
NA	TRBJ1-4	few	TRBV5-1	CASSKYDRSATNEKLFF	TGCGCCAGCAGCAAATACGACAGGTCTGCAACTAATGAAAAACTGTTTTTT
TRBD2	TRBJ2-5	NA	TRBV28	CASSSGLAGSETQYF	TGTGCCAGCAGTTCTGGACTAGCGGGTTCAGAGACCCAGTACTTC
NA	TRBJ2-5	once	TRBV2	CASTYIYQETQYF	TGTGCCAGTACGTACATATACCAAGAGACCCAGTACTTC
TRBD1	TRBJ1-2	NA	TRBV3-1/TRBV3-2	CASSQRTGGFYGYTF	TGTGCCAGCAGCCAGCGAACAGGGGGCTTTTATGGCTACACCTTC
NA	TRBJ1-2	once	TRBV7-8	CASSPGQTQVYGYTF	TGTGCCAGCAGCCCAGGACAGACCCAGGTTTATGGCTACACCTTC
TRBD2	TRBJ2-1	NA	TRBV11-1	CASSLTAGGNNEQFF	TGTGCCAGCAGCTTAACGGCGGGAGGAAACAATGAGCAGTTCTTC